This record covers a single T cell receptor beta chain. As yet, its antigen is unknown. It was across several immunoSEQ plates that each subset's genomic DNA was evenly split. Assay: immunoSEQ multiplex PCR; the TCRdb copy retains only in-frame clones and omits some. The table shows 2,500,000 or so clones, with around 93% occurring only once. The sample belongs to a study of shared clonotypes between healthy human individuals. Notes on the study in general: Rarefaction revealed incomplete sorted-subset sequencing despite large depth. Clonotypes shared by all four sorted-subset donors had higher generation probabilities than non-shared clonotypes.

CDR1 is LGHNA and CDR2 is YNFKEQ in the germline V gene. Trimming cost V 2 bases and J 3 bases, with 11 bases left between them. CDR3 size: 15 residues. Each sample came from a Caucasian adult donor living in Nashville, Tennessee. This TCR was sampled from a young man in good health. Some clones in this sample may be carry-over from other donors' samples. The sequencing input was naive CD4+ T cells from PBMCs. Specified subset: CD45RA+ positively selected. This chain joins TRBV4-2 and TRBJ1-5; D might be TRBD1 (5 bases). The CDR3 loop is CASSQFRGFNQPQHF. CDR3 sequence (DNA): TGTGCCAGCAGCCAATTCCGGGGCTTCAATCAGCCCCAGCATTTT.